Sequencing of this T cell receptor beta chain was carried out in a study of siplizumab effects on memory and regulatory T cells. The germline V gene has CDR1 SQVTM and CDR2 ANQGSEA. J gave up 5 bases and V 1 base, and 3 bases lay outside the gene matches. CDR3 length equals 13 residues. About this clone: The antigen is unknown.

Overall study results and limits: Memory T cells appeared less diverse than naive cells, which seemed to contribute substantially to alloresponse. Suppressive function of proliferating Tregs from siplizumab cultures was not confirmed.

Unstimulated naive, memory, effector memory and TEMRA subsets from three donor pairs have been sequenced, the authors report. Measured with immunoSEQ multiplex PCR; TCRdb has only the in-frame clones, and not every one. Of about 66,000 clones in the sample, roughly 96% were seen once. V is TRBV29-1 and J is TRBJ1-2; 8 bases map to TRBD1. The receptor was isolated from a human donor in good health. The specimen was naive CD8+ T cells sorted from blood. The CDR3 spells CSVEAGGAYGYTF. The CDR3 DNA sequence: TGCAGCGTTGAAGCAGGGGGCGCATATGGCTACACCTTC.